A selection of T cell receptor beta chains follows, all from one sample in a study of blood T cell repertoires in COVID-19. TCRdb's table, derived via immunoSEQ multiplex PCR, lists solely in-frame clones and lacks some. Among 60,000 or so clones listed, roughly 80% were seen once. The specimen sequenced was peripheral blood. These receptors originate from a man aged 55-75 years with acute or convalescent COVID-19. The conserved cysteine and the conserved F or W are not part of the CDR3 here. Clone size, where shown, is once, few, many, or a class for clones that have expanded.

v_call	clone_size	j_call	cdr3_aa
TRBV24-1	NA	TRBJ1-2	ATSDARQGGNGGYT
TRBV27	NA	TRBJ2-2	ASSPQDYTGELF
TRBV6-6	many	TRBJ1-1	ASSYRSQGANTEAF
TRBV4-1	NA	TRBJ1-5	ASSPILPNQPQH
TRBV7-9	NA	TRBJ2-2	ASSSLLATGELF
TRBV11-2	few	TRBJ2-1	ASRVAVYNEQF
TRBV18	NA	TRBJ1-2	ASSPGQGNYGYT
TRBV12-5	NA	TRBJ1-1	ASALTSGGTEAF
TRBV19	NA	TRBJ1-6	ASSIGQYSPLH
TRBV27	NA	TRBJ2-1	ASSLMTSGGYSNEQF
TRBV6-5	NA	TRBJ2-5	ASSSRGGAEETQY
TRBV24-1	NA	TRBJ2-1	ATSVNSYNEQF
TRBV27	NA	TRBJ1-5	ASSLGRGRPQH
TRBV19	NA	TRBJ1-4	ASSIGGPKIEKLF
TRBV20-1	NA	TRBJ1-2	STGGNYGYT
TRBV5-1	NA	TRBJ2-5	ASSLETSPKTQY